This T cell receptor beta chain was captured in a study of T cell repertoires in cytomegalovirus infection. In the study overall: Matching HLA type and CMV infection were both indicated by public TCR beta signatures. The study, taken as a whole, reports: Of the TCR beta families, the public ones yielded a cumulative frequency that identified carriers of CMV plus the relevant HLA. Clonotype analysis showed dominance of the ex vivo response by HLA-C-restricted CMV-specific TCR beta clonotypes.

Germline V gene lookup returns CDR1 MNHNS and CDR2 SASEGT. There are 15 residues in the CDR3. J was trimmed by 4 bases and V by 5 bases; bases with no gene match: 6. This clonotype was detected many times. Its antigen is currently unknown. In TCRdb, the reads were re-called with MiXCR into one record per CDR3 protein. The sample contains over 200,000 distinct CDR3 sequences, roughly 13% of which appear only once. The chain joins TRBV6-1 to TRBJ1-2, with 11 bases lining up with TRBD1. Material: PBMCs. The TCR originated in a human donor in good health (CMV status not recorded). Some clones in this sample may be carry-over from other donors' samples. CDR3: CASSRTGGEGYGYTF. CDR3 in DNA: TGTGCCAGCAGTCGGACAGGGGGCGAGGGCTATGGCTACACCTTC.